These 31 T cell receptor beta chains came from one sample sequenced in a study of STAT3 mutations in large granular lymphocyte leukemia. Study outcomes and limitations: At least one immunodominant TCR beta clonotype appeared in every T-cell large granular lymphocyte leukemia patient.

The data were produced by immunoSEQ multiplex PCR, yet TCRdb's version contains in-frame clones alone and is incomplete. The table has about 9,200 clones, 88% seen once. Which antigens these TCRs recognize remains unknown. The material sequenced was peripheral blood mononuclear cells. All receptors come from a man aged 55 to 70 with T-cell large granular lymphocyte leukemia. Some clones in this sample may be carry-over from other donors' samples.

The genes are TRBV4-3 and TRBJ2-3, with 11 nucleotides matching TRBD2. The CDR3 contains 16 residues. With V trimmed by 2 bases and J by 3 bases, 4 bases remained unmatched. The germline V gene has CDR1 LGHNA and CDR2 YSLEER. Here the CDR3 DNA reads TGCGCCAGCAGCCAATTAGCGGGAGGGCCGACAGATACGCAGTATTTT. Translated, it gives CASSQLAGGPTDTQYF.

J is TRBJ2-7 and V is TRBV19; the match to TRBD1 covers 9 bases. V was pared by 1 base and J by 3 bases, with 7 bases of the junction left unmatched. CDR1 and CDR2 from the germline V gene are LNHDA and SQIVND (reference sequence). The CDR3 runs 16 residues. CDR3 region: CASSIGEGQGHYEQYF. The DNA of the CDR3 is TGTGCCAGTAGTATAGGGGAGGGACAGGGACACTACGAGCAGTACTTC.

The CDR3, as DNA: TGTGCCAGCAGCCAAGGGGGGTGGCGGGACAATGAGCAGTTCTTC. Translating gives CASSQGGWRDNEQFF. This chain connects TRBV7-2 to TRBJ2-1; D tentatively fits TRBD1 or TRBD2 (6 bases each). CDR1 and CDR2 from the germline V gene are SGHTA and FQGNSA. Trimming shortened V by 5 bases and J by 5 bases, and 16 bases separated the two germline ends. The CDR3 is 15 amino acids.

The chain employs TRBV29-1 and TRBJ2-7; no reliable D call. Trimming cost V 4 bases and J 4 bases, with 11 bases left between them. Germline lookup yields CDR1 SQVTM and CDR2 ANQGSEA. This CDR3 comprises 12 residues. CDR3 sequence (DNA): TGCAGCGTTGGTTCAAGCGATTACGAGCAGTACTTC. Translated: CSVGSSDYEQYF.

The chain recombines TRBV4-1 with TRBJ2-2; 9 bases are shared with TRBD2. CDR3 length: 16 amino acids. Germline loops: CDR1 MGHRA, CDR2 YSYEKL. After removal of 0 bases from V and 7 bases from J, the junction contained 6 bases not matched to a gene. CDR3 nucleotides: TGCGCCAGCAGCCAAGATGGCGGGAGGGAGGGCGGGGAGCTGTTTTTT. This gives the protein CASSQDGGREGGELFF.

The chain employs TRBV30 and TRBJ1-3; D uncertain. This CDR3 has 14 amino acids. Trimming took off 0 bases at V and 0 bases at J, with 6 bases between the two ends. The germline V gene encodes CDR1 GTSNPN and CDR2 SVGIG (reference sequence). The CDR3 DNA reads TGTGCCTGGAGTGTAGCAGTCTCTGGAAACACCATATATTTT. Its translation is CAWSVAVSGNTIYF.

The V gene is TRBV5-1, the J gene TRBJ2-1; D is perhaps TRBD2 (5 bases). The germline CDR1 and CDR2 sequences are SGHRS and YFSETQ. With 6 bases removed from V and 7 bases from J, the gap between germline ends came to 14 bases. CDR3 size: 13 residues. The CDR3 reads CASNDTPGNEQFF. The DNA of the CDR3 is TGCGCCAGCAACGACACCCCGGGGAATGAGCAGTTCTTC.

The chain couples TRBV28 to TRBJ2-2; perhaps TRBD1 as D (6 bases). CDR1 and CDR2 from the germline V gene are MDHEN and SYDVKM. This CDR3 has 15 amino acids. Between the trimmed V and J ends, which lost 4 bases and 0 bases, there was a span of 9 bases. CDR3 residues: CASSSWTANTGELFF. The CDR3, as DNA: TGTGCCAGCAGTTCCTGGACAGCGAACACCGGGGAGCTGTTTTTT. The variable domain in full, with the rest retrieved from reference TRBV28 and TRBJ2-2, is DVKVTQSSRYLVKRTGEKVFLECVQDMDHENMFWYRQDPGLGLRLIYFSYDVKMKEKGDIPEGYSVSREKKERFSLILESASTNQTSMYLCASSSWTANTGELFFGEGSRLTVL.

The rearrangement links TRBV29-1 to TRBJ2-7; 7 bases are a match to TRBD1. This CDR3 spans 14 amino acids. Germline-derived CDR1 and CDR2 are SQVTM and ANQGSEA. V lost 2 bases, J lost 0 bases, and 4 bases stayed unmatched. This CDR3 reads CSVEPTGSSYEQYF. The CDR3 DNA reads TGCAGCGTTGAACCGACAGGGAGCTCCTACGAGCAGTACTTC.

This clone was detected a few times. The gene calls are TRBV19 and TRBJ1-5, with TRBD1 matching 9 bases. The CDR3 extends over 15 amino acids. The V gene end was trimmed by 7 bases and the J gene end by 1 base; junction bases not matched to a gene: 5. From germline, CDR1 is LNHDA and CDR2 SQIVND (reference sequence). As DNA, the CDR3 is TGTGCCAGTAACCTACAGGGGGCAAGCAATCAGCCCCAGCATTTT. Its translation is CASNLQGASNQPQHF.

CDR3 coding DNA: TGTGCCTGGAGTGAGGGGCTGAACACTGAAGCTTTCTTT. It specifies CAWSEGLNTEAFF. This sequence joins TRBV30 and TRBJ1-1; D might be TRBD1 (5 bases). Germline V gene sequence: CDR1 GTSNPN, CDR2 SVGIG (reference sequence). The V end lost 1 base, the J end lost 0 bases, and 6 bases lay between the germline ends. This CDR3 is 13 amino acids long.

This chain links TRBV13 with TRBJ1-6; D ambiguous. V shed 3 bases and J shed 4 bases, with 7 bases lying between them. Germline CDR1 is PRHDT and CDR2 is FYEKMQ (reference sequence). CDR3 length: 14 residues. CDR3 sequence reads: CASSLGGYNSPLHF. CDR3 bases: TGTGCCAGCAGCTTGGGCGGTTATAATTCACCCCTCCACTTT. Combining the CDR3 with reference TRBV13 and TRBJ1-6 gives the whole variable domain AAGVIQSPRHLIKEKRETATLKCYPIPRHDTVYWYQQGPGQDPQFLISFYEKMQSDKGSIPDRFSAQQFSDYHSELNMSSLELGDSALYFCASSLGGYNSPLHFGNGTRLTVT.

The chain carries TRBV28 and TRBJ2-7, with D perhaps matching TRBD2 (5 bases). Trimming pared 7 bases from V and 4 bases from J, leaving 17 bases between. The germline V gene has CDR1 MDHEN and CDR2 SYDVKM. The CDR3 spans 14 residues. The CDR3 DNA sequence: TGTGCCAGCAAGAAGTCCGGGGAATGGTACGAGCAGTACTTC. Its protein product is CASKKSGEWYEQYF.

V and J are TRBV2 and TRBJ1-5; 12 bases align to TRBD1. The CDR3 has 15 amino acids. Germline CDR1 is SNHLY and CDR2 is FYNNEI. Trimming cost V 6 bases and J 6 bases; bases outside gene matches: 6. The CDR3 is CASSGTGGRSQPQHF. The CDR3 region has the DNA TGTGCCAGCAGCGGGACAGGGGGCAGGAGTCAGCCCCAGCATTTT.

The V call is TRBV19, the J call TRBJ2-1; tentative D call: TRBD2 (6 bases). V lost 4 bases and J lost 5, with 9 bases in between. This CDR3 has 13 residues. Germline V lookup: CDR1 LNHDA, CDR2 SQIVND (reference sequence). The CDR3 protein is CASSTSGDNEQFF. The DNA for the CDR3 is TGTGCCAGTAGTACCTCGGGGGACAATGAGCAGTTCTTC.

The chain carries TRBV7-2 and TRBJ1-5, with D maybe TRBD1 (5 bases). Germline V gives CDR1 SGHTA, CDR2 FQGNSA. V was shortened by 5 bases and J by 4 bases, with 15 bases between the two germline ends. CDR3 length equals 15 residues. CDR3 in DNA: TGTGCCAGCAGCCCCAAGGTCAGGGAAAATCAGCCCCAGCATTTT. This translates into CASSPKVRENQPQHF.

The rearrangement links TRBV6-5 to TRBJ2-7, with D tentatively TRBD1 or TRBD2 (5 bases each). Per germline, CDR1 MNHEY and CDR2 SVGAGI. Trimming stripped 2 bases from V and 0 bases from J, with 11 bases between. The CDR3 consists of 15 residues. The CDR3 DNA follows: TGTGCCAGCAGTTACCATCCCGGGACCTCCTACGAGCAGTACTTC. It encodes CASSYHPGTSYEQYF.

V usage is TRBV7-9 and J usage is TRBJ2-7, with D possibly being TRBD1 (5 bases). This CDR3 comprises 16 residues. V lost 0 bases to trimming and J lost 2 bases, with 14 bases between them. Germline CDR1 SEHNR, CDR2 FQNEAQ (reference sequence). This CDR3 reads CASSLAGATSAYEQYF. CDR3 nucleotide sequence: TGTGCCAGCAGCTTAGCAGGGGCTACCTCCGCCTACGAGCAGTACTTC. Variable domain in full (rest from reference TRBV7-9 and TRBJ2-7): DTGVSQNPRHKITKRGQNVTFRCDPISEHNRLYWYRQTLGQGPEFLTYFQNEAQLEKSRLLSDRFSAERPKGSFSTLEIQRTEQGDSAMYLCASSLAGATSAYEQYFGPGTRLTVT.

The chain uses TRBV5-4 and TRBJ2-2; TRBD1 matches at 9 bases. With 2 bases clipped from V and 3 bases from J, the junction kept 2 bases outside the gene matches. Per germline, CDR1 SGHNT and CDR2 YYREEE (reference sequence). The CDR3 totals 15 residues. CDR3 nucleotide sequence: TGTGCCAGCAGCTTCACAGGGGGCGACACCGGGGAGCTGTTTTTT. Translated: CASSFTGGDTGELFF.

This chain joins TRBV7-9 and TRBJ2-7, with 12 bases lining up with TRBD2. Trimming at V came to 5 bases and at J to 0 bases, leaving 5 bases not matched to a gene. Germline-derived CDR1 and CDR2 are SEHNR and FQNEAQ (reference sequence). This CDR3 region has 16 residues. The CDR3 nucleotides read TGTGCCAGCAGCAACCGGACTAGCGGGGCCTCCTACGAGCAGTACTTC. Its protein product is CASSNRTSGASYEQYF.

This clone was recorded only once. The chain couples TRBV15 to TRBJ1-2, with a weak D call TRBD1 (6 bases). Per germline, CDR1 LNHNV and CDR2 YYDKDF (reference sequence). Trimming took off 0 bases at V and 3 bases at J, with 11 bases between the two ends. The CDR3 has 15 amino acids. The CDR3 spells CATSREGGAHYGYTF. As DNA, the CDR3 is TGTGCCACCAGCAGAGAGGGGGGCGCGCACTATGGCTACACCTTC.

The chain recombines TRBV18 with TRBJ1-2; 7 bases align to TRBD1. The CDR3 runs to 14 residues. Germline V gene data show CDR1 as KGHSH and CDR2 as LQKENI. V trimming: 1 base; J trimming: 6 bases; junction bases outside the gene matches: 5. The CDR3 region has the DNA TGTGCCAGCTCACCACTAAGGGGGCCTGATGGCTACACCTTC. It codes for CASSPLRGPDGYTF.

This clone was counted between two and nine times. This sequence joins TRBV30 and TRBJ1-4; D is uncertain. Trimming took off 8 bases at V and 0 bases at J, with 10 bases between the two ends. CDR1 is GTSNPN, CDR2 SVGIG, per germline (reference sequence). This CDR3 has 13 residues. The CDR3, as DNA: TGTGCCGGACGCCGTGCAACTAATGAAAAACTGTTTTTT. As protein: CAGRRATNEKLFF.

The CDR3 DNA is TGTGCCAGCAGCTCCCAGGGCGATCAGCCCCAGCATTTT. It yields the protein CASSSQGDQPQHF. V and J are TRBV7-9 and TRBJ1-5; possibly TRBD1 for D (5 bases). The ends were cut back, 4 bases at V and 5 bases at J, with 9 bases in the middle. The CDR3 covers 13 residues. The germline V gene encodes CDR1 SEHNR and CDR2 FQNEAQ (reference sequence). The full variable domain, rest sourced from reference TRBV7-9 and TRBJ1-5, is DTGVSQNPRHKITKRGQNVTFRCDPISEHNRLYWYRQTLGQGPEFLTYFQNEAQLEKSRLLSDRFSAERPKGSFSTLEIQRTEQGDSAMYLCASSSQGDQPQHFGDGTRLSIL.

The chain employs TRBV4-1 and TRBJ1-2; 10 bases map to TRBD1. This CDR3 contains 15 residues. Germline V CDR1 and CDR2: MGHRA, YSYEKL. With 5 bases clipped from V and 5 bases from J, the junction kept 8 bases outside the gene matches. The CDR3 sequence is CASSNGQGENYGYTF. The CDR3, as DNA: TGCGCCAGCAGCAATGGACAGGGGGAAAATTATGGCTACACCTTC.

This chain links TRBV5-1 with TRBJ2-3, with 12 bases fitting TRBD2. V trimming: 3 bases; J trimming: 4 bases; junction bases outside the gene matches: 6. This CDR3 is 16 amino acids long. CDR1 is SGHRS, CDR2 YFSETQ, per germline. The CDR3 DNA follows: TGCGCCAGCAGCTCGAGGACTAGCGGGGAGGCAGATACGCAGTATTTT. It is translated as CASSSRTSGEADTQYF.

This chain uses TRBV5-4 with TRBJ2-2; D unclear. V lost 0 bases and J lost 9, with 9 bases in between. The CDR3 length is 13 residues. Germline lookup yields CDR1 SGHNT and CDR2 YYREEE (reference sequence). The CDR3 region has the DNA TGTGCCAGCAGCTTGGCCGAGAACCGGGAGCTGTTTTTT. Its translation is CASSLAENRELFF.

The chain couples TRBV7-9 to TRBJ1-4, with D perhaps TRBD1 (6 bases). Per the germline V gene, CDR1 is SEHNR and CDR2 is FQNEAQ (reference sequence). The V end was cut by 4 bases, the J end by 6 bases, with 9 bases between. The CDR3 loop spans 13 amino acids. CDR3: CASSSGEYEKLFF. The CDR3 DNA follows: TGTGCCAGCAGCTCAGGGGAATATGAAAAACTGTTTTTT.

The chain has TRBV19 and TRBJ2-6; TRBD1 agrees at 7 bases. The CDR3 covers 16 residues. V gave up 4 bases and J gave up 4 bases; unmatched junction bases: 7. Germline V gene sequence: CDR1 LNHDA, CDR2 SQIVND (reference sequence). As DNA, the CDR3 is TGTGCCAGTAGTAGACAGGGTTCAGGGGGGGCCAACGTCCTGACTTTC. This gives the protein CASSRQGSGGANVLTF. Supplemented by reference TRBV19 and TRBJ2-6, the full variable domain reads DGGITQSPKYLFRKEGQNVTLSCEQNLNHDAMYWYRQDPGQGLRLIYYSQIVNDFQKGDIAEGYSVSREKKESFPLTVTSAQKNPTAFYLCASSRQGSGGANVLTFGAGSRLTVL.

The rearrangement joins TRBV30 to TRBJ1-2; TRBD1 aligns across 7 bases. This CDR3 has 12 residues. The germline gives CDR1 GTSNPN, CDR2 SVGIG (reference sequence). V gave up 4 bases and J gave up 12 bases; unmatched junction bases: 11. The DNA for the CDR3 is TGTGCCTGGACGGGGTGGAGGGGGCACCACACCTTC. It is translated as CAWTGWRGHHTF.

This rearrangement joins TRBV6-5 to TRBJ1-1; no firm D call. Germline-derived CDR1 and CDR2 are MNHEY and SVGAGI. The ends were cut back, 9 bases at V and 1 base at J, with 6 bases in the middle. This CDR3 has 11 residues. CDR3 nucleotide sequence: TGTGCCAGTGGGGAGAACACTGAAGCTTTCTTT. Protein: CASGENTEAFF.